Included here is one TCR beta chain sequence, with context. Its specific antigen is unknown. Base qualities are missing; no much larger clone stands one base away. Other DNA sequences in this sample translate to the same CDR3. This record belongs to a study of shared clonotypes between healthy human individuals (dated by TCRdb to 2018 to 2021). Turning to the overall study: A few men and two women, aged 18 to 49 years, made up the cohort. For each donor, three plates each were used for CD4 naive and CD4 memory, two plates were used for CD8 naive, and one plate was used for CD8 memory. The study deeply sequenced blood TCR repertoires of about 5 healthy adults to estimate repertoire size and the extent of clonotype sharing between individuals. Libraries were prepared and TCR repertoires were sequenced by different laboratories using diverse techniques, in order to increase sequencing depth and limit assay-specific biases. Between about 0.9 and 8.9 billion PBMCs per donor were obtained by leukapheresis.

Beyond this particular receptor, the publication reports: About 5% of naive CD4, 3% to 4% of naive CD8, approximately 2% of memory CD4, and 0.35% to 0.4% of memory CD8 clonotypes were shared across a few donors. Pairwise subsampling indicated that sequencing depth was expected to affect the degree of clonotype sharing among donors. Naive subsets generally had larger estimated clonotype richness than memory subsets. Sampling was restricted to blood, and TCR repertoires in tissue are likely to differ from TCR repertoires in blood. Clonotypes shared by all four sorted-subset donors showed higher generation probabilities than non-shared clonotypes. Because the study included only a small number of donors, the genetic and exposure-history diversity represented was limited. Rarefaction of sorted-subset datasets indicated incomplete sequencing despite the large sequencing depth.

From a lookup of the germline V gene (reference sequence), CDR1 and CDR2 are MNHEY and SMNVEV. Cut back by 4 bases and 0 bases, the V and J ends lie 9 bases apart. From the cysteine through the phenylalanine, the CDR3 covers 14 amino acids. The read is trimmed to its CDR3 DNA, 42 bases read in frame from base 1. Using the deep immunoSEQ assay, TCR CDR3 regions were amplified from genomic DNA by multiplex PCR. Extracted genomic DNA from each cell subset was spread evenly across all wells of several immunoSEQ 96-well plates, with each plate serving as a replicate. For sorted subsets, each replicate PCR was loaded with roughly 200 ng genomic DNA, equivalent to 25,000 to 35,000 T cell genomes. The purified libraries were quantified using a Qubit 3.0 fluorometer, sized with a Bioanalyzer 2100, and then quantified again using the KAPA Library Quantification kit. Every immunoSEQ 96-well plate was sequenced on a separate single-read 150-cycle Illumina NextSeq 550 flow cell. Turning to the authors' computational methods: Because only junctional sequences without quality scores were contained in the immunoSEQ output, filtering matching that applied to full-length reads could not be performed. To assign V/J genes and CDR3, sequences were annotated against IMGT germline references using PyIR, a Python wrapper for IgBLAST v1.9. Reads were removed for weak V/J assignments (E-value above 1e-6), missing CDR3, stop codons, out-of-frame junctions, or ambiguous translated residues. V3J clonotypes were defined as sequences sharing an identical inferred V gene, J gene, and CDR3 amino acid sequence. Percentage overlap between repertoires was calculated by dividing the number of shared unique clonotypes by the size of the smaller repertoire. Repertoire richness was assessed with RTK rarefaction, the Chao1 estimator, and Recon v2.1 estimates of unobserved clonotypes. Generation probabilities were computed with OLGA for all TCRbeta clonotypes obtained by the gDNA method from a handful of donors. TCRdb stores this immuneACCESS table with in-frame sequences only. Part of the clones is absent; in the studies checked, under half of the shortfall reflects unresolved V genes, and no reason is known for the rest. The V and J calls and clone size were taken over from that table, and D and trimming were inferred from the DNA. The sample data list about 2.1 million clones, and 85% to 95% of these were observed just once. Less than 2% of the sample is taken by the ten largest.

CD8 naive samples consisted of CD45RO-negative cells that were positively selected for CCR7, yielding a CD45RA+CCR7+ population without TemRA cells. The donors were healthy, HIV-negative adults who had no recently reported acute infections or vaccinations. All donors were Caucasian adults living in Nashville, Tennessee, USA. Blood was obtained by leukapheresis, after which PBMCs were separated by Ficoll-Histopaque density gradient centrifugation and cryopreserved in liquid nitrogen vapor phase. Purity and quantity of every magnetically sorted T cell population were checked by analytical flow cytometry. From each sorted fraction, genomic DNA was isolated and quantified by UV absorbance on a Nanodrop 2000c.

Material: naive CD8+ T cells from PBMCs. Explained via the paper, the cell subset or site label denotes: CD45RA+CCR7+. The chain uses TRBV27 and TRBJ1-1; TRBD1 is possibly the D segment (5 matching bases). This receptor was identified in a man between 18 and 35 years old in good health. Some clones in this sample may be carry-over from other donors' samples. The nucleotides are TGTGCCAGCAGTTGGGGCGGGATGAACACTGAAGCTTTCTTT. It translates as CASSWGGMNTEAFF.